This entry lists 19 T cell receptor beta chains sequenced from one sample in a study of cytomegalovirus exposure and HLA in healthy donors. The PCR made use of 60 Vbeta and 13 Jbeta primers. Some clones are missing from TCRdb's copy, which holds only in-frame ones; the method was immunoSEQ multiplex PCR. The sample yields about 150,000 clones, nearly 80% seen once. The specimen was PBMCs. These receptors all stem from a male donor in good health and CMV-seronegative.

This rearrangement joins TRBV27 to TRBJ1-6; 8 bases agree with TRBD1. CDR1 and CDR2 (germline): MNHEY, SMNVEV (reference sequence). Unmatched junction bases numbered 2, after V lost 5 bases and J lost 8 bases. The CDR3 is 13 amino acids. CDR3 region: CASSLTGDSPLHF. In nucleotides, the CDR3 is TGTGCCAGCAGTCTGACAGGGGATTCACCCCTCCACTTT.

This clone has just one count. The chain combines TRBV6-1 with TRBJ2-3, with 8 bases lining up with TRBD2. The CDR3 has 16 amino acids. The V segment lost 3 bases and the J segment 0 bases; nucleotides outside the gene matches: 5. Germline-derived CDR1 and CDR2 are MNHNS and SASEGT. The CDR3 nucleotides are TGTGCCAGCAGTGATCTGGCTAGCGGGAGCACAGATACGCAGTATTTT. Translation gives CASSDLASGSTDTQYF.

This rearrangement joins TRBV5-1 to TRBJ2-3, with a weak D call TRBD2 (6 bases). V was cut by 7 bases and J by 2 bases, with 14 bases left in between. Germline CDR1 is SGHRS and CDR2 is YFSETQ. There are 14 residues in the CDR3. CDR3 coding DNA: TGCGCCAGCTGTGGGGAGGTGGTCACAGATACGCAGTATTTT. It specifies CASCGEVVTDTQYF.

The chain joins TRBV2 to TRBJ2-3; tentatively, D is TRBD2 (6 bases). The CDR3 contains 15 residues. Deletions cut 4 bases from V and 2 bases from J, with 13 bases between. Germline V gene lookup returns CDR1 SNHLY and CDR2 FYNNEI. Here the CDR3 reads CASSVTSPTTDTQYF. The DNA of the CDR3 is TGTGCCAGCAGTGTGACTAGTCCCACCACAGATACGCAGTATTTT.

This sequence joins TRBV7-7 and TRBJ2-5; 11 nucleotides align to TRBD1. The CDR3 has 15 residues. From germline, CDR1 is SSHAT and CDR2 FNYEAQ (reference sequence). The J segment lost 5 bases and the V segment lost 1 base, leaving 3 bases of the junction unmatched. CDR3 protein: CASSLGTGGGETQYF. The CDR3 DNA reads TGTGCCAGCAGCTTAGGGACAGGGGGCGGGGAGACCCAGTACTTC.

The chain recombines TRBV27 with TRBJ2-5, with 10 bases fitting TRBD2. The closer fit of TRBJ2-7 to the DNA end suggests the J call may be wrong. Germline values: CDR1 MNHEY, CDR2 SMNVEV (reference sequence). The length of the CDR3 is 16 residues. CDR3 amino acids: CASSPLSGRPGYEQYF. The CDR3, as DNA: TGTGCCAGCAGTCCCCTTAGCGGGAGGCCGGGCTACGAGCAGTACTTC.

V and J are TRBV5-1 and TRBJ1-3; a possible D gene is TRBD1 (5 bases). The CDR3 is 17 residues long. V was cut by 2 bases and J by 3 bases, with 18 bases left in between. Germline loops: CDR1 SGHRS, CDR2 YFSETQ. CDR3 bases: TGCGCCAGCAGCTTAACCGGGAGGGGCCGAAGTGGAAACACCATATATTTT. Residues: CASSLTGRGRSGNTIYF. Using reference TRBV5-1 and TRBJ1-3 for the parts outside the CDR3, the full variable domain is KAGVTQTPRYLIKTRGQQVTLSCSPISGHRSVSWYQQTPGQGLQFLFEYFSETQRNKGNFPGRFSGRQFSNSRSEMNVSTLELGDSALYLCASSLTGRGRSGNTIYFGEGSWLTVV.

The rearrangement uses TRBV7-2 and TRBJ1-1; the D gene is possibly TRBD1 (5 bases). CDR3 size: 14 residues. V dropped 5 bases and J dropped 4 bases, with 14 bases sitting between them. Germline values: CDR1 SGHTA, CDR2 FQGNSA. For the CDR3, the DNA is TGTGCCAGCAGCCCGAGAAGGGGTACCACTGAAGCTTTCTTT. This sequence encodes CASSPRRGTTEAFF.

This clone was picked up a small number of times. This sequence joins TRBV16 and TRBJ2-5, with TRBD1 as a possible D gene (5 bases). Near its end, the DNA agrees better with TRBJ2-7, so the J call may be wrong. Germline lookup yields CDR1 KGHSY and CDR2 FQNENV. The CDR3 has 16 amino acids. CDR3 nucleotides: TGTGCCAGCAGCCAATGGGGCACTCAAAGCTCCTACGAGCAGTACTTC. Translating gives CASSQWGTQSSYEQYF.

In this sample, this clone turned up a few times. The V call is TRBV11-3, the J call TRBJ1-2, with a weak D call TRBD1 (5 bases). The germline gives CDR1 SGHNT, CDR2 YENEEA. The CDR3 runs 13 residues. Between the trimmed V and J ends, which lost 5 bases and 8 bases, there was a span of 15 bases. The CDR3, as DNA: TGTGCCAGCAGCCCCGGGGGTACACGAGGCTACACCTTC. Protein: CASSPGGTRGYTF.

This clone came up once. The CDR3 region has the DNA TGCGCCAGCAGCCAAGTGGAGGGGAACACTGAAGCTTTCTTT. Protein sequence: CASSQVEGNTEAFF. The chain has TRBV4-1 and TRBJ1-1; D ambiguous. Germline V gene sequence: CDR1 MGHRA, CDR2 YSYEKL. Trimming stripped 1 base from V and 1 base from J, with 7 bases between. The CDR3 consists of 14 residues.

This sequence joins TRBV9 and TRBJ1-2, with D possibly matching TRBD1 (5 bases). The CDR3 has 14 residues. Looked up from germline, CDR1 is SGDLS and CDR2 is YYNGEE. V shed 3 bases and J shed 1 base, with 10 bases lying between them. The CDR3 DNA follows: TGTGCCAGCAGCGCGACAGCGCATAACTATGGCTACACCTTC. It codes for CASSATAHNYGYTF. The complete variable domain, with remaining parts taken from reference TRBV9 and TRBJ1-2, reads DSGVTQTPKHLITATGQRVTLRCSPRSGDLSVYWYQQSLDQGLQFLIQYYNGEERAKGNILERFSAQQFPDLHSELNLSSLELGDSALYFCASSATAHNYGYTFGSGTRLTVV.

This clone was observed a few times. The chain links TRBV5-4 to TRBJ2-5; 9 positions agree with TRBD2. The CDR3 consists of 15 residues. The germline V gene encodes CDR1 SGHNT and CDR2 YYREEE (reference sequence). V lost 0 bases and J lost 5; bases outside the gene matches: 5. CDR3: CASSLGSGRGETQYF. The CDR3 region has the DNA TGTGCCAGCAGCTTGGGTAGCGGGAGAGGGGAGACCCAGTACTTC.

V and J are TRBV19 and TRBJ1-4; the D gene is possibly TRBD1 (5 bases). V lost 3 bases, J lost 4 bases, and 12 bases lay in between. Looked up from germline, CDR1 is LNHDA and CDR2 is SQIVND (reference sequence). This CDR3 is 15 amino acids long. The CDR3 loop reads CASSIRVPGNEKLFF. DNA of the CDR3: TGTGCCAGTAGTATCAGGGTTCCCGGTAATGAAAAACTGTTTTTT.

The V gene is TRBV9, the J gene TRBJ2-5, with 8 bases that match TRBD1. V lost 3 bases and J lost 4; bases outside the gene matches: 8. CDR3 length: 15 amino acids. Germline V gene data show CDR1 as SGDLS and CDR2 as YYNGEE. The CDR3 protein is CASSARTGLAETQYF. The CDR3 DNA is TGTGCCAGCAGCGCTCGGACAGGGTTAGCAGAGACCCAGTACTTC.

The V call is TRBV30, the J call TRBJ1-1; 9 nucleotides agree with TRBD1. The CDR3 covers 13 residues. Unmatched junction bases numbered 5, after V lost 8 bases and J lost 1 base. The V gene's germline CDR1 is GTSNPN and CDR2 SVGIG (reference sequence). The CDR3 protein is CARGQGANTEAFF. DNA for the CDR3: TGTGCCAGGGGACAGGGTGCGAACACTGAAGCTTTCTTT. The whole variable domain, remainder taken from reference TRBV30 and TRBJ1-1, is SQTIHQWPATLVQPVGSPLSLECTVEGTSNPNLYWYRQAAGRGLQLLFYSVGIGQISSEVPQNLSASRPQDRQFILSSKKLLLSDSGFYLCARGQGANTEAFFGQGTRLTVV.

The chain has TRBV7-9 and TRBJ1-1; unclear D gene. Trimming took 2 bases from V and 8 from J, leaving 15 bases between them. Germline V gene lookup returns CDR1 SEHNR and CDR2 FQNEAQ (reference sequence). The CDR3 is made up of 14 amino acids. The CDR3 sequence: CASSLQASVSEAFF. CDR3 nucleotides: TGTGCCAGCAGCTTACAGGCTTCGGTGTCCGAAGCTTTCTTT.

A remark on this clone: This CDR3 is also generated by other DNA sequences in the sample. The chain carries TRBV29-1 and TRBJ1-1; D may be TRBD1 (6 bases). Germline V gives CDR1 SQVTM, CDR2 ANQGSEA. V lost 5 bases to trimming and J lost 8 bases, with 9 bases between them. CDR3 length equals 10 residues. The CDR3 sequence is CSVRDREAFF. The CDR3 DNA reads TGCAGCGTTAGAGACAGGGAAGCTTTCTTT.

The CDR3 loop reads CASSSFQGITNEKLFF. The CDR3 DNA reads TGTGCCAGCAGCTCGTTCCAGGGGATTACTAATGAAAAACTGTTTTTT. V and J are TRBV7-9 and TRBJ1-4; D possibly corresponds to TRBD1 (6 bases). The V end lost 4 bases, the J end lost 2 bases, and 14 bases lay between the germline ends. CDR1 SEHNR and CDR2 FQNEAQ come from the germline V gene (reference sequence). The CDR3 runs to 16 residues.